This T cell receptor (beta chain) is from a study of patients and donors after allogeneic stem cell transplantation. TCRdb redid the calling of the RT-PCR reads with MiXCR, one entry per CDR3 protein. In the table there are 150,000 to 200,000 distinct CDR3 sequences, approximately 31% of which are singletons. CDR3 length: 14 residues. Germline lookup yields CDR1 SGHKS and CDR2 YYEKEE (reference sequence). V was clipped by 6 bases and J by 1 base, with 12 bases between them. The receptor was derived from a human donor who was either an allogeneic HSCT recipient or a stem cell or donor lymphocyte infusion donor (not recorded which). It is not recorded whose cells these are; they may come from a transplant donor. This chain connects TRBV5-5 to TRBJ2-3; possibly TRBD2 for D (6 bases). Sequenced input: blood, either unsorted or a sorted T cell fraction (not recorded which). As DNA, the CDR3 is TGTGCCAGCATCGGGAGTAGGGGCACAGATACGCAGTATTTT. Protein product: CASIGSRGTDTQYF.